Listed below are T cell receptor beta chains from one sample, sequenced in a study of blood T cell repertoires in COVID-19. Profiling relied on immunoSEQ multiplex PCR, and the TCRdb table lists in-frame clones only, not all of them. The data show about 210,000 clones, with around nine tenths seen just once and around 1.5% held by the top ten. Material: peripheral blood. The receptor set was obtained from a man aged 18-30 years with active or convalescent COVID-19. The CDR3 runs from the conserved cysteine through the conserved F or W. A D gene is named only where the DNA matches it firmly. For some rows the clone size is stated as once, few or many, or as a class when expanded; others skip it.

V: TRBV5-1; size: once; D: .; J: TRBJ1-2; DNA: TGCGCCAGCAGCGCTCACCGGGACACAAGACCTCTCGGCTATGGCTACACCTTC; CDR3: CASSAHRDTRPLGYGYTF
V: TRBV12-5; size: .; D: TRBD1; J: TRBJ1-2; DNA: TGTGCTAGTGGTTTCAGGACAGGGGAAGGCTACACCTTC; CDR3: CASGFRTGEGYTF
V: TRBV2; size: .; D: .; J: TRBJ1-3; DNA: TGTGCCAGCAGTGAATACTCAGGGCAGCTTGGAAACACCATATATTTT; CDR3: CASSEYSGQLGNTIYF
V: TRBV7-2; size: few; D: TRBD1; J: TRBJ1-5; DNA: TGTGCCAGCAGACGAGTCGGGACAGGGGGTAATTTGGAGCCCCAGCATTTT; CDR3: CASRRVGTGGNLEPQHF
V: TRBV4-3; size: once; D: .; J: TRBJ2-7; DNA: TGCGCCAGCAGCCAAGAAGTCTACGACGAGCAGTACTTC; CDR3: CASSQEVYDEQYF
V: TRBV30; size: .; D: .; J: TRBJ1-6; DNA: TGTGCCTGGAGGGGAGGGCGGGAGCGCTCACCCCTCCACTTT; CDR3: CAWRGGRERSPLHF
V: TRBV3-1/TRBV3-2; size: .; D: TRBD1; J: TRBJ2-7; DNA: TGTGCCAGCAGCCAAGGGGGACAGGACGAGCAGTACTTC; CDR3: CASSQGGQDEQYF
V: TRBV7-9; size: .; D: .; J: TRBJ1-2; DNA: TGTGCCAGCAGCGGGGGAGGATATGGCTACACCTTC; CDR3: CASSGGGYGYTF
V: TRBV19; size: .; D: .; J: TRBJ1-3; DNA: TGTGCCTCCAGGGAAAGTGGCTCTGGAAACACCATATATTTT; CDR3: CASRESGSGNTIYF
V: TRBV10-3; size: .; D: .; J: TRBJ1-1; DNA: TGTGCCATCAAACAGGGCGACACTGAAGCTTTCTTT; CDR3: CAIKQGDTEAFF
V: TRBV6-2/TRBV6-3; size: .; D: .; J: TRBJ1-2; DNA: TGTGCCAGCAGTTACTCTTTGGCGGAAAATGGCTACACCTTC; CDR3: CASSYSLAENGYTF
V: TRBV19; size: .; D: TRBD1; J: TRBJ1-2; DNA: TGTGCCAGTAGTATCGTAACAGGGGGCGCTGGCTACACCTTC; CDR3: CASSIVTGGAGYTF
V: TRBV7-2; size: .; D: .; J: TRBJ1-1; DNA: TGTGCCAGCAGGGTACGGGGGGACACTGAAGCTTTCTTT; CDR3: CASRVRGDTEAFF
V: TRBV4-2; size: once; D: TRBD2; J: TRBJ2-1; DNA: TGTGCCAGCAGCCAAGTAGGGACTAGCCCTCAGTTCTTC; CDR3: CASSQVGTSPQFF
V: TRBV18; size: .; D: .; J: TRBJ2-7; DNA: TGTGCCAGCTCATCGCTACCTTCGGCGCCCACTAGCTCCTACGAGCAGTACTTC; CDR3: CASSSLPSAPTSSYEQYF
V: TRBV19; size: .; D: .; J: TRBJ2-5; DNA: TGTGCCAGTAGTCCCCTGCGTGACAACGCCCAAGAGACCCAGTACTTC; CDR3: CASSPLRDNAQETQYF
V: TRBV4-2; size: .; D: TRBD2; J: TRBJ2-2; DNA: TGTGCCAGCAGCCCGCAACTGGTGGTTGGACTAGCGGTTGGTGCCGGGGAGCTGTTTTTT; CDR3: CASSPQLVVGLAVGAGELFF
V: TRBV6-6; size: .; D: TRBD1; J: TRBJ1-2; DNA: TGTGCCAGCAGTCGGGGCACGCCGGGACAGGGGCTTGTGCATGGCTACACCTTC; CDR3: CASSRGTPGQGLVHGYTF
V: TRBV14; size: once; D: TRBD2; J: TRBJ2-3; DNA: TGTGCCAGCAGCCAAGATAGGGGACTAACCACAGATACGCAGTATTTT; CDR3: CASSQDRGLTTDTQYF
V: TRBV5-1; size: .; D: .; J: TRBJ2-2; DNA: TGCGCCAGCAGCAGAGAAGCGAACACCGGGGAGCTGTTTTTT; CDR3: CASSREANTGELFF
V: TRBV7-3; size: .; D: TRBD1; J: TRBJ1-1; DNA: TGTGCCAGCGGACAGGGAGCCAACACTGAAGCTTTCTTT; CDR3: CASGQGANTEAFF
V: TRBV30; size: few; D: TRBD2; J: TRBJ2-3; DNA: TGTGCCTGGAGTGTACCCCAACTAGCGGGGAGTCTTTCTAGCACAGATACGCAGTATTTT; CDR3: CAWSVPQLAGSLSSTDTQYF
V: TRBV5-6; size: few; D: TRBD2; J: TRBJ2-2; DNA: TGTGCCAGCAGCTCCCCGACTAGCCCCACCGGGGAGCTGTTTTTT; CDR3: CASSSPTSPTGELFF
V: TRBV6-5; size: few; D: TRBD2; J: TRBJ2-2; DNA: TGTGCCAGCACTACCGGGACTAGGAGCACCGGGGAGCTGTTTTTT; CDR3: CASTTGTRSTGELFF
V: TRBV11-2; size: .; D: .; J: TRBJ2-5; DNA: TGTGCCAGCAGCTCGGGATTTCAAGAGACCCAGTACTTC; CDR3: CASSSGFQETQYF
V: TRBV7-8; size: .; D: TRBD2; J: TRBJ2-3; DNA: TGTGCCAGCAGCTCCCAACTAGCGGGGGCCCGAGTGGGTACGCAGTATTTT; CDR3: CASSSQLAGARVGTQYF
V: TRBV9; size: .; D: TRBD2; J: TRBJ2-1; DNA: TGTGCCAGCAGCGTGGGAGCGGGGATTACCCTCTCCTACAATGAGCAGTTCTTC; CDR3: CASSVGAGITLSYNEQFF
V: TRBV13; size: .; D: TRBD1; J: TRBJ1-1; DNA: TGTGCCAGCAGCCCGAGGGGGGACAGGGGGCTCACTGAAGCTTTCTTT; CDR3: CASSPRGDRGLTEAFF
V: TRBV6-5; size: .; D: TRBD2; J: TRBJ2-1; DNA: TGTGCCAGCAAGACTAGCGGGGTCTACAATGAGCAGTTCTTC; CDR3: CASKTSGVYNEQFF
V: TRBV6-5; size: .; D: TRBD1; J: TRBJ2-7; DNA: TGTGCCAGCCCGGGACAGGGTTACGAGCAGTACTTC; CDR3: CASPGQGYEQYF